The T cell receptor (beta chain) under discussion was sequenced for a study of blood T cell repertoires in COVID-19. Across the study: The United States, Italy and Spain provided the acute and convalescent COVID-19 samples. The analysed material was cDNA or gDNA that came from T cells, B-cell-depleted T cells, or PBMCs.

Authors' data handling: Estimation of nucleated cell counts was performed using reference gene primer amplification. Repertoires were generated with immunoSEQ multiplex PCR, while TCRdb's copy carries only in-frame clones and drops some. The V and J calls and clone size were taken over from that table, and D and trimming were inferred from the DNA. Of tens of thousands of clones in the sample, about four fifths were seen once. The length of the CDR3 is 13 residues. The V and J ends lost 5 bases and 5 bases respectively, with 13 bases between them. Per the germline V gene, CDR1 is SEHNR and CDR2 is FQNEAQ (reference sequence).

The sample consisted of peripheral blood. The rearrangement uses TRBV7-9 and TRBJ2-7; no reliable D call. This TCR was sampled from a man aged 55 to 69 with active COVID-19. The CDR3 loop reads CASSLPNRDEQYF. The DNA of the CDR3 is TGTGCCAGCAGCCTACCAAATAGAGACGAGCAGTACTTC.